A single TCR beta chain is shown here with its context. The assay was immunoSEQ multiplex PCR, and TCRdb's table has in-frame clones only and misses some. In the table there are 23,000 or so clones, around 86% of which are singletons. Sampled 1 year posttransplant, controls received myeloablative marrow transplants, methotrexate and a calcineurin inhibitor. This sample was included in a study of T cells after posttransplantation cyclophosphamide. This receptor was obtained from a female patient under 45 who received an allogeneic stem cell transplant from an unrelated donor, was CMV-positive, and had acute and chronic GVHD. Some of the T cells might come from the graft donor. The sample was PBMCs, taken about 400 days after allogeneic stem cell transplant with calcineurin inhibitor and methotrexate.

The CDR3 region is CASSFSVARGQRTYEQYF. CDR3 DNA sequence: TGTGCCAGCAGTTTTTCGGTAGCTCGGGGACAACGGACTTACGAGCAGTACTTC. The V call is TRBV28, the J call TRBJ2-7, with D possibly matching TRBD1 (6 bases). The CDR3 is 18 residues long. CDR1 and CDR2 from the germline V gene are MDHEN and SYDVKM. V gave up 3 bases and J gave up 4 bases, with 25 bases separating them.